This T cell receptor beta chain was retrieved from a study of T cell responses to AZD1222 COVID-19 vaccine. Study-level findings and limits: Clonal diversity was possibly underestimated, and white British individuals and females predominated among donors. Spike was spanned by vaccine-associated CD4 TCRs, with dominance at 160-218 and 743-854.

TCRdb's copy holds only in-frame clones and misses some; the assay was immunoSEQ multiplex PCR. The sample lists around 100,000 clones, around 87% occurring once. Turning to this clone: Its antigen is currently unknown.

The TCR was taken from an adult in good health. The sample was peripheral blood, taken on day 0 of MenACWY control vaccination.

In nucleotides, the CDR3 is TGTGCCAGCTCCCCCCTCCACGAGCAGTACTTC. Its protein is CASSPLHEQYF. This chain uses TRBV18 with TRBJ2-7, with D uncertain. The germline V gene has CDR1 KGHSH and CDR2 LQKENI. The CDR3 length is 11 residues. V shed 6 bases and J shed 5 bases, with 8 bases lying between them.